These 5 T cell receptor beta chains were sequenced from one sample in a study of blood T cell repertoires in COVID-19. Clones were sequenced by immunoSEQ multiplex PCR, and TCRdb holds only the in-frame ones, with some missing. The data show under 250,000 clones, with about 80% seen just once and roughly 2.3% held by the top ten. Sequenced: peripheral blood. The source of these receptors is a woman aged 55-70 years with acute or convalescent COVID-19.

This clone was recorded a few times. The chain employs TRBV4-2 and TRBJ2-7, with 8 bases that match TRBD1. CDR3 size: 13 residues. J was trimmed by 6 bases and V by 4 bases; bases with no gene match: 5. Germline loops: CDR1 LGHNA, CDR2 YNFKEQ. CDR3 amino acids: CASSPGQDSEQYF. The DNA of the CDR3 is TGTGCCAGCAGCCCGGGACAGGACAGCGAGCAGTACTTC.

The V call is TRBV25-1, the J call TRBJ1-1, with D possibly TRBD1 on 6 matching bases. Germline CDR1 reads MGHDK; CDR2 reads SYGVNS. Trimming stripped 11 bases from V and 5 bases from J, with 18 bases between. The CDR3 loop spans 13 amino acids. CDR3 in DNA: TGTGCCTCGAGAAGGGGGTCGAGGACTGAAGCTTTCTTT. Translating gives CASRRGSRTEAFF.

The rearrangement links TRBV6-5 to TRBJ1-2; 8 positions agree with TRBD1. The V gene's germline CDR1 is MNHEY and CDR2 SVGAGI. The CDR3 is made up of 12 amino acids. V lost 11 bases and J lost 7; bases outside the gene matches: 9. CDR3: CAGRTGKGGYTF. The DNA for the CDR3 is TGTGCCGGACGGACAGGGAAGGGTGGCTACACCTTC.

The J gene is TRBJ2-5, the V gene TRBV9, with 9 bases identical to TRBD2. The CDR3 is made up of 16 amino acids. CDR1 SGDLS and CDR2 YYNGEE come from the germline V gene. After removal of 5 bases from V and 2 bases from J, the junction contained 10 bases not matched to a gene. For the CDR3, the DNA is TGTGCCAGCAGTGCGGGGGGGCGTGTTTCTCAAGAGACCCAGTACTTC. Its translation is CASSAGGRVSQETQYF.

The chain recombines TRBV27 with TRBJ2-3; 8 bases match TRBD2. This CDR3 contains 16 residues. V lost 5 bases and J lost 1; bases outside the gene matches: 8. Germline CDR1 is MNHEY and CDR2 is SMNVEV (reference sequence). Here the CDR3 DNA reads TGTGCCAGCAGTAGGCTAAGCGGGGGCGGCACAGATACGCAGTATTTT. Its protein is CASSRLSGGGTDTQYF.